This is a list of T cell receptor beta chains from one sample in a study of T cell repertoires in cytomegalovirus infection. TCRdb called the reads again in MiXCR, with one record for every CDR3 protein. The repertoire consists of approximately 120,000 distinct CDR3 sequences, with about 32% occurring once and the leading ten covering under 65%. These receptors have no known antigen. The starting material was CD8+ T cells from cultured PBMCs, obtained from culture after CMV antigen stimulation. These receptors all come from a human donor in good health (CMV status not recorded). Some clones in this sample may be carry-over from other donors' samples. The CDR3 runs from the conserved cysteine through the conserved F or W. The D gene is left open where the match is weak. Size values are once, few and many counts, or a class for expanded clones, and some rows have none.

>TRBV4-1|TRBJ2-1|15|TRBD2|NA
CASSQLAGVVNEQFF
TGCGCCAGCAGCCAACTAGCGGGGGTAGTCAATGAGCAGTTCTTC
>TRBV7-2|TRBJ2-4|13|NA|many
CASSLFEGSVQYF
TGTGCCAGCAGCTTATTCGAGGGCAGCGTTCAGTACTTC
>TRBV9|TRBJ2-7|19|TRBD1|NA
CASSVDEGADGQTTYEQYF
TGTGCCAGCAGCGTAGATGAGGGGGCGGATGGGCAAACAACCTACGAGCAGTACTTC
>TRBV6-1|TRBJ2-3|18|TRBD2|many
CASSEASWLAGGTDTQYF
TGTGCCAGCAGTGAAGCGTCATGGCTAGCGGGGGGGACAGATACGCAGTATTTT
>TRBV6-1|TRBJ2-5|17|TRBD2|few
CASSEVGIAGWQETQYF
TGTGCCAGCAGTGAAGTAGGGATAGCGGGGTGGCAGGAGACCCAGTACTTC
>TRBV27|TRBJ2-5|12|NA|once
CASSSNQETQYF
TGTGCCAGCAGTTCCAACCAAGAGACCCAGTACTTC
>TRBV19|TRBJ1-2|16|NA|few
CASSNPNEGVTYGYTF
TGTGCCAGTAGTAATCCCAATGAGGGGGTCACCTATGGCTACACCTTC
>TRBV4-1|TRBJ1-2|16|TRBD1|few
CASSQVFTGTGGGYTF
TGCGCCAGCAGCCAAGTTTTCACTGGGACAGGGGGTGGCTACACCTTC
>TRBV7-8|TRBJ2-5|16|TRBD2|few
CASSFVLRGGLETQYF
TGTGCCAGCAGCTTTGTTTTGCGGGGGGGCTTGGAGACCCAGTACTTC
>TRBV2|TRBJ2-7|16|TRBD2|NA
CASTGGLAGDLRVQYF
TGTGCCAGCACCGGAGGGCTAGCGGGGGATCTACGAGTGCAGTACTTC
>TRBV6-5|TRBJ1-1|13|NA|many
CASSYSISTEAFF
TGTGCCAGCAGTTACTCGATTTCAACTGAAGCTTTCTTT
>TRBV6-1|TRBJ2-7|15|TRBD2|few
CASSERAGSSYEQYF
TGTGCCAGCAGTGAAAGAGCGGGGAGCTCCTACGAGCAGTACTTC
>TRBV7-6|TRBJ1-4|16|NA|few
CASSLGRGATNEKLFF
TGTGCCAGCAGTTTAGGACGGGGAGCAACTAATGAAAAACTGTTTTTT
>TRBV7-9|TRBJ1-2|15|TRBD1|few
CASSTGTGRRGGYTF
TGTGCCAGCAGCACCGGGACAGGGCGGCGTGGTGGCTACACCTTC
>TRBV2|TRBJ2-7|12|NA|NA
CASSPDRREQYF
TGTGCCAGCAGTCCGGACCGTCGCGAGCAGTACTTC
>TRBV10-3|TRBJ1-2|15|TRBD1|many
CAISGSPGQNYGYTF
TGTGCCATCAGTGGATCTCCGGGACAGAACTATGGCTACACCTTC
>TRBV7-9|TRBJ2-3|14|NA|NA
CASSPSGRTDTQYF
TGTGCCAGCAGCCCCTCGGGCCGCACAGATACGCAGTATTTT
>TRBV6-2/TRBV6-3|TRBJ2-2|15|NA|many
CASSYAAAFTGELFF
TGTGCCAGCAGTTACGCAGCGGCCTTCACCGGGGAGCTGTTTTTT
>TRBV2|TRBJ1-1|14|NA|NA
CASSENSAGMEAFF
TGTGCCAGCAGTGAGAATTCCGCGGGAATGGAAGCTTTCTTT
>TRBV5-4|TRBJ1-1|12|NA|NA
CASSAPGRPPFF
TGTGCCAGCAGCGCGCCGGGACGGCCGCCTTTCTTT
>TRBV7-9|TRBJ1-2|14|NA|NA
CASSSPVGNYGYTF
TGTGCCAGCAGCAGTCCCGTGGGGAACTATGGCTACACCTTC
>TRBV12-3/TRBV12-4|TRBJ2-2|18|TRBD1|few
CASSSAGDRGVFAGELFF
TGTGCCAGCAGTTCTGCCGGGGACAGGGGCGTCTTCGCCGGGGAGCTGTTTTTT
>TRBV4-1|TRBJ2-4|16|NA|NA
CASSQYEGGAKNIQYF
TGCGCCAGCAGCCAGTATGAAGGGGGAGCCAAAAACATTCAGTACTTC
>TRBV5-1|TRBJ1-1|13|NA|NA
CASSWGPNTEAFF
TGCGCCAGCAGCTGGGGCCCGAACACTGAAGCTTTCTTT
>TRBV19|TRBJ1-2|14|NA|NA
CASIRGPASYGYTF
TGTGCCAGTATCCGGGGCCCAGCTAGCTATGGCTACACCTTC
>TRBV7-8|TRBJ1-2|14|TRBD1|few
CASSLGGQGNGYTF
TGTGCCAGCAGCTTAGGGGGACAGGGGAATGGCTACACCTTC
>TRBV27|TRBJ2-1|13|NA|NA
CASKGFGDNEQFF
TGTGCCAGCAAGGGGTTTGGGGACAATGAGCAGTTCTTC
>TRBV7-6|TRBJ1-1|15|NA|NA
CASSLEGGVNTEAFF
TGTGCCAGCAGCTTAGAGGGGGGAGTGAACACTGAAGCTTTCTTT
>TRBV7-2|TRBJ2-1|17|TRBD1|few
CASSPPDRGIANNEQFF
TGTGCCAGCAGCCCGCCAGACAGGGGCATAGCGAACAATGAGCAGTTCTTC
>TRBV2|TRBJ1-1|15|NA|NA
CASSEAHPRIDEAFF
TGTGCCAGCAGTGAAGCCCACCCCCGGATAGATGAAGCTTTCTTT
>TRBV4-1|TRBJ1-2|14|NA|NA
CASSQTRTNYGYTF
TGCGCCAGCAGCCAGACACGAACTAACTATGGCTACACCTTC
>TRBV15|TRBJ1-6|14|NA|NA
CATSRERVGSPLHF
TGTGCCACCAGCAGGGAGAGGGTGGGTTCACCCCTCCACTTT
>TRBV7-8|TRBJ2-7|14|NA|many
CASSLVTGHYEQYF
TGTGCCAGCAGCTTAGTCACAGGCCACTACGAGCAGTACTTC
>TRBV5-5|TRBJ2-2|17|TRBD2|NA
CASSPSSGGPNTGELFF
TGTGCCAGCAGCCCCTCTAGCGGGGGGCCGAACACCGGGGAGCTGTTTTTT
>TRBV10-3|TRBJ2-7|16|NA|NA
CAISESLETDAYEQYF
TGTGCCATCAGTGAGTCGCTCGAGACTGATGCCTACGAGCAGTACTTC
>TRBV28|TRBJ2-7|19|TRBD2|once
CASSFPIGTSGGITYEQYF
TGTGCCAGCAGTTTCCCGATTGGGACTAGCGGGGGCATCACCTACGAGCAGTACTTC
>TRBV7-2|TRBJ2-3|15|TRBD2|NA
CASSLVAGGTDTQYF
TGTGCCAGCAGCTTGGTAGCGGGGGGCACAGATACGCAGTATTTT
>TRBV6-1|TRBJ2-7|15|NA|many
CASTTGGTESYEQYF
TGTGCCAGCACCACGGGGGGGACAGAGTCCTACGAGCAGTACTTC
>TRBV28|TRBJ1-1|15|NA|NA
CASSLKDDLNTEAFF
TGTGCCAGCAGTTTGAAGGACGATCTGAACACTGAAGCTTTCTTT
>TRBV7-9|TRBJ2-5|15|NA|many
CASSLSQAGWETQYF
TGTGCCAGCAGCTTATCCCAGGCTGGGTGGGAGACCCAGTACTTC
>TRBV7-2|TRBJ1-1|19|NA|many
CASSLAFAVFGNMNTEAFF
TGTGCCAGCAGCTTAGCTTTTGCGGTGTTTGGGAACATGAACACTGAAGCTTTCTTT
>TRBV13|TRBJ1-2|16|NA|many
CASRRLASGGNYGYTF
TGTGCCAGCAGACGATTAGCGTCAGGAGGGAACTATGGCTACACCTTC
>TRBV24-1|TRBJ1-1|13|TRBD1|NA
CATSDPGQPEAFF
TGTGCCACCAGTGATCCGGGACAGCCTGAAGCTTTCTTT
>TRBV10-3|TRBJ1-1|15|NA|few
CAISESEQLNTEAFF
TGTGCCATCAGTGAGTCGGAGCAGCTGAACACTGAAGCTTTCTTT
>TRBV27|TRBJ2-5|15|NA|NA
CASSSHPEGIETQYF
TGTGCCAGCAGTTCACACCCTGAAGGGATTGAGACCCAGTACTTC
>TRBV5-1|TRBJ1-2|14|TRBD1|NA
CASSSAGTGVGYTF
TGCGCCAGCAGCTCCGCCGGGACAGGGGTGGGCTACACCTTC
>TRBV7-2|TRBJ1-5|16|NA|NA
CASSLSRGVSNQPQHF
TGTGCCAGCAGCCTGAGCAGGGGCGTTAGCAATCAGCCCCAGCATTTT
>TRBV6-2/TRBV6-3|TRBJ2-2|15|NA|NA
CASSPHRANTGELFF
TGTGCCAGCAGTCCTCACAGGGCGAACACCGGGGAGCTGTTTTTT
>TRBV4-3|TRBJ2-7|19|NA|NA
CASSQDTGVGTVISYEQYF
TGCGCCAGCAGCCAAGATACGGGCGTCGGGACGGTCATCTCCTACGAGCAGTACTTC
>TRBV7-7|TRBJ2-7|13|NA|few
CASSDQDTYEQYF
TGTGCTAGCAGCGACCAGGACACGTACGAGCAGTACTTC
>TRBV4-3|TRBJ1-5|14|NA|NA
CASSQDLIGQPQHF
TGCGCCAGCAGCCAAGATCTTATCGGCCAGCCCCAGCATTTT
>TRBV7-9|TRBJ2-1|12|NA|NA
CASRRGVHEQFF
TGTGCCAGCCGCCGCGGGGTCCATGAGCAGTTCTTC
>TRBV27|TRBJ1-1|14|TRBD1|NA
CASKTGTVNTEAFF
TGTGCCAGCAAAACCGGGACAGTGAACACTGAAGCTTTCTTT
>TRBV11-1|TRBJ2-7|12|NA|NA
CASSSHPYEQYF
TGTGCCAGCAGCTCTCATCCCTACGAGCAGTACTTC
>TRBV4-1|TRBJ1-2|16|TRBD1|NA
CASSQQTGGSGYGYTF
TGCGCCAGCAGCCAACAGACAGGGGGCTCGGGCTATGGCTACACCTTC
>TRBV7-6|TRBJ1-3|17|TRBD1|few
CASSLEVQGAAGNTIYF
TGTGCCAGCAGCTTAGAAGTCCAGGGGGCGGCTGGAAACACCATATATTTT
>TRBV2|TRBJ1-6|15|NA|NA
CASSFTGLENSPLHF
TGTGCCAGCAGCTTCACCGGGTTAGAAAATTCACCCCTCCACTTT
>TRBV28|TRBJ2-2|17|TRBD1|NA
CASSLSRTGGYAGELFF
TGTGCCAGCAGTTTATCCCGGACAGGGGGTTACGCCGGGGAGCTGTTTTTT
>TRBV7-2|TRBJ2-1|17|TRBD2|many
CASSQEVGRGRKDEQFF
TGTGCCAGCAGCCAGGAGGTGGGGCGGGGGAGGAAGGATGAGCAGTTCTTC